This T cell receptor beta chain is drawn from a study of identical twins. This clonotype was counted between two and nine times. The antigen is not known. Carrying unique molecular identifiers, the cDNA also gained a universal primer site through template switching. TCRdb recomputed calls from the 5' RACE reads with MiXCR, one row per CDR3 protein. This sample has 450,000 or so distinct CDR3 sequences, with approximately 15% found just once. Overall study findings and caveats: Clonotypes of the beta chain that were abundant in cord blood carried fewer insertions (memory repertoires showed none). Zero-insertion analyses were open to partial confounding by invariant MAIT and iNKT cells.

Germline loops: CDR1 DFQATT, CDR2 SNEGSKA (reference sequence). This CDR3 comprises 12 residues. This same sample was also part of a study on yellow fever vaccine responses in identical twins.

Sequenced: CD4+ T cells sorted from blood. This clonotype was obtained from a woman aged 18 to 35 in good health. The V call is TRBV20-1, the J call TRBJ1-1; D may be TRBD1 (5 bases). CDR3 coding DNA: TGCACCGCCGGATGGGGGGGGACTGAAGCTTTCTTT. It specifies CTAGWGGTEAFF.